This T cell receptor (beta chain) is drawn from a study of CXCR3-negative and CXCR3-positive naive CD8 T cells. Study details: Sequencing yielded 120 million to 150 million TRB reads, roughly 1.5 +/- 0.3 million per library. Study-wide results and caveats: Naive cells that were CXCR3-positive had more hydrophobic TRB CDR3s (compared with CXCR3-negative naive cells). Memory cells showed distinct TRBV-TRBJ patterns, while the two naive subsets matched. Memory CD8+ T cell repertoires were far less diverse than both naive subsets.

Naive CD8+ T cells carried a CD45RO-CCR7+CD27+CD95- phenotype. The libraries of TRB cDNA were prepared using 5' RACE with UMI labels. TCRdb reanalyzed the 5' RACE reads and collapses them to one entry per CDR3 protein, without DNA. The sample's table shows 150,000 to 160,000 distinct CDR3 sequences. To note about this clonotype: The target antigen is unknown.

The CDR3 contains 18 residues. Germline loops: CDR1 MNHEY, CDR2 SVGEGT. The sequenced sample was naive CXCR3+ CD8+ T cells from blood. Subset defined: CD45RO-CCR7+CD27+CD95- naive CD8+ T cells expressing CXCR3 (TNR3+). This clonotype originated in a human donor in good health. Some clones in this sample may be carry-over from other donors' samples. The rearrangement uses TRBV6-2 or TRBV6-3 and TRBJ2-5. The CDR3 is CASSYAGALRMDQETQYF.